This TCR beta chain was captured in a study of regulatory T cells in long-lasting Graves disease. Indicated time point: persistent/refractory GD, antithyroid drugs over 5 years with positive TRAb. The TCR library was made from RNA extracted from PBMCs. The V gene's germline CDR1 is GTSNPN and CDR2 SVGIG (reference sequence). CDR3 length: 16 residues. Trimming took 1 base from V and 4 from J, leaving 20 bases between them. To make TCR beta libraries, researchers used iRepertoire HTBI primers and Arm-PCR of CDR3 regions. TCRdb used MiXCR to reprocess the multiplex PCR reads, holding one entry per CDR3 protein. Found here are approximately 690,000 distinct CDR3 sequences, approximately 31% of them singletons; the top ten hold about 42%.

The clonotype comes from a female donor with Graves disease. The rearrangement uses TRBV30 and TRBJ2-7; D gene uncertain. This specimen consisted of peripheral blood mononuclear cells (PBMCs), obtained when the disease was refractory, from a patient treated with antithyroid drugs. CDR3 loop: CAWSENWPNNYYEQYF. CDR3 DNA: TGTGCCTGGAGTGAAAATTGGCCGAATAATTATTACGAGCAGTACTTC.